The sequence of this T cell receptor beta chain was determined in a study of blood T cell repertoires in COVID-19. About the research overall: Sites in the United States, Italy and Spain provided acute and convalescent COVID-19 samples. T cells, B-cell-depleted T cells, or PBMCs provided the cDNA or gDNA that served as material.

The germline CDR1 and CDR2 sequences are SGHVS and FNYEAQ. The CDR3 totals 14 residues. Deletions cut 5 bases from V and 5 bases from J, with 15 bases between. In the authors' methods: Estimation of nucleated cell counts relied on the amplification of reference gene primers. Sequenced by immunoSEQ multiplex PCR; TCRdb stores in-frame clones only, minus some. The DNA was the basis for D and trimming; V, J and clone size are from that table. Of just over 200,000 clones listed, over 60% are singletons. The specimen was peripheral blood. The chain is built from TRBV7-6 and TRBJ2-5; TRBD1 is a possible D gene (5 bases). The TCR comes from a woman in her 70s with acute or convalescent COVID-19. CDR3 sequence: CASSPGVGLETQYF. The CDR3 DNA is TGTGCCAGCAGCCCCGGAGTGGGGCTGGAGACCCAGTACTTC.